This record concerns one T cell receptor (beta chain) sequence. Produced via immunoSEQ multiplex PCR; TCRdb's table is partial and in-frame only. This sample carries over 50,000 clones, 75% to 90% of them seen once, and the ten largest clones take more than 4.5%. The sample comes from a study of technical replicates of blood from four donors. V was clipped by 2 bases and J by 7 bases; unmatched bases: 4. This CDR3 has 14 residues. Germline V CDR1 and CDR2: MNHEY, SVGAGI. Sequenced sample: PBMCs. J is TRBJ2-3 and V is TRBV6-5; TRBD2 aligns across 9 bases. The source of this sequence is a human donor in good health. Some clones in this sample may be carry-over from other donors' samples. The CDR3 loop reads CASSYVRGGYTQYF. CDR3 nucleotide sequence: TGTGCCAGCAGTTACGTGCGGGGGGGGTATACGCAGTATTTT.